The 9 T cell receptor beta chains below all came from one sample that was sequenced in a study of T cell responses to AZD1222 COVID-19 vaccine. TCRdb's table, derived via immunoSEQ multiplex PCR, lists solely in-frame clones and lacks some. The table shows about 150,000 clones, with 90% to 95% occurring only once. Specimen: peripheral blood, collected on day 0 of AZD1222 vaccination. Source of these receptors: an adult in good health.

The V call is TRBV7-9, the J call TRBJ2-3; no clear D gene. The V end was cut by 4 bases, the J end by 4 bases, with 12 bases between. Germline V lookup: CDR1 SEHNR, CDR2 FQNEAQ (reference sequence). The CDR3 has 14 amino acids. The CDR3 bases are TGTGCCAGCAGCTACGGGCAGGCGGCAGATACGCAGTATTTT. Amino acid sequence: CASSYGQAADTQYF.

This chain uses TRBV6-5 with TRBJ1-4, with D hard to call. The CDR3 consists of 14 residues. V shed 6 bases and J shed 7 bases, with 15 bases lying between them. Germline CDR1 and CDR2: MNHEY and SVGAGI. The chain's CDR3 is CASSPGWMGEKLFF. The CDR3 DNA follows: TGTGCCAGCAGCCCCGGATGGATGGGTGAAAAACTGTTTTTT.

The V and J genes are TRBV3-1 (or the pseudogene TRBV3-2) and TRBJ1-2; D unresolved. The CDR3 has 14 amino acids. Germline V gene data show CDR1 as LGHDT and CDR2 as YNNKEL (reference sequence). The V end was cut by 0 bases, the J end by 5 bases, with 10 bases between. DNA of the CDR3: TGTGCCAGCAGCCAAGAGACCGCCCGGTATGGCTACACCTTC. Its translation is CASSQETARYGYTF.

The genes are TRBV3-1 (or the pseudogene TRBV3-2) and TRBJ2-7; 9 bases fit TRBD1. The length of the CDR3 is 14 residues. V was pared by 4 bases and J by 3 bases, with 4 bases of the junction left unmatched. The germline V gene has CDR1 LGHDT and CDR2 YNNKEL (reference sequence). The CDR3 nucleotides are TGTGCCAGCAGCCGCCGGACAGGGGACTACGAGCAGTACTTC. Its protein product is CASSRRTGDYEQYF.

CDR3 nucleotides: TGTGCCAGCACTACAGCCCCTGGACTAGCGGGGGACTCTGGGGCCAACGTCCTGACTTTC. The encoded protein is CASTTAPGLAGDSGANVLTF. This rearrangement joins TRBV2 to TRBJ2-6, with 13 bases lining up with TRBD2. J gave up 0 bases and V 7 bases, and 12 bases lay outside the gene matches. CDR1 is SNHLY, CDR2 FYNNEI, per germline. The CDR3 length is 20 residues.

The CDR3 sequence is CASSLGASAGNTIYF. As DNA, the CDR3 is TGCGCCAGCAGCTTGGGAGCTTCGGCTGGAAACACCATATATTTT. The rearrangement uses TRBV5-1 and TRBJ1-3; D ambiguous. The CDR3 is made up of 15 amino acids. Per germline, CDR1 SGHRS and CDR2 YFSETQ. Trimming shortened V by 0 bases and J by 2 bases, and 9 bases separated the two germline ends.

CDR3 loop: CASSSPGQGNTEAFF. The CDR3 region has the DNA TGTGCCAGCAGCTCCCCGGGACAGGGGAACACTGAAGCTTTCTTT. The gene calls are TRBV5-6 and TRBJ1-1; 9 nucleotides agree with TRBD1. The ends lost 3 bases at V and 1 base at J; junction bases unmatched: 4. This CDR3 is 15 amino acids long. Per the germline V gene, CDR1 is SGHDT and CDR2 is YYEEEE.

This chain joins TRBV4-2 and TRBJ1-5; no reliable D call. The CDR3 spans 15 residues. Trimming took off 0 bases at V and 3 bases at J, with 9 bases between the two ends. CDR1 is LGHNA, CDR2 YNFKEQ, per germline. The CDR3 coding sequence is TGTGCCAGCAGCCAAGATATTAGAATCAATCAGCCCCAGCATTTT. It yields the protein CASSQDIRINQPQHF.

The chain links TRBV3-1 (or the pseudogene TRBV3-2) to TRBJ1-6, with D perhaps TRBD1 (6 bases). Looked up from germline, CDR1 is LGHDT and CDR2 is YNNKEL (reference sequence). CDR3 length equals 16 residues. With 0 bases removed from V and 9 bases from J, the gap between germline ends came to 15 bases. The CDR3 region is CASSQEGWGAGSPLHF. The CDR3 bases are TGTGCCAGCAGCCAAGAGGGCTGGGGGGCTGGTTCACCCCTCCACTTT.